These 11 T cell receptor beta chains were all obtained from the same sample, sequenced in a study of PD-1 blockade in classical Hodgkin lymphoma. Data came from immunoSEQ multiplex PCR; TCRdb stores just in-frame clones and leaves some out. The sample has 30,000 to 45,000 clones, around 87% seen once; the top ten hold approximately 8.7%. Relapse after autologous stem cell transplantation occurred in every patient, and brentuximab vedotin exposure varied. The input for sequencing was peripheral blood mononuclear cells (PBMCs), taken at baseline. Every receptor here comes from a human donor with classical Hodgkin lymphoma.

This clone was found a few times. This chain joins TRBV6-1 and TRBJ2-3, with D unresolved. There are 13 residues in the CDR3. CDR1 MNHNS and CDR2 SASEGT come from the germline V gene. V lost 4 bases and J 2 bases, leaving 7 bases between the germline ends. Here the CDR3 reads CASSVSNTDTQYF. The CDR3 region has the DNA TGTGCCAGCAGTGTGTCTAACACAGATACGCAGTATTTT.

The CDR3 loop reads CASSGTSGTISSYNEQFF. CDR3 nucleotides: TGCGCCAGCAGCGGGACTAGCGGGACCATTAGCTCCTACAATGAGCAGTTCTTC. V is TRBV10-2 and J is TRBJ2-1; 13 bases fit TRBD2. The CDR3 is 18 residues long. In germline, CDR1 is WSHSY, CDR2 SAAADI. V was clipped by 6 bases and J by 0 bases; unmatched bases: 8.

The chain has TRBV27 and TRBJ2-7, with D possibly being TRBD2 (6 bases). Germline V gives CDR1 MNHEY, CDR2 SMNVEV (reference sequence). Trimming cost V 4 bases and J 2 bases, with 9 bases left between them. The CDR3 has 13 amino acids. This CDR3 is CASSYSGTYEQYF. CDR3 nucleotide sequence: TGTGCCAGCAGTTATAGCGGAACCTACGAGCAGTACTTC.

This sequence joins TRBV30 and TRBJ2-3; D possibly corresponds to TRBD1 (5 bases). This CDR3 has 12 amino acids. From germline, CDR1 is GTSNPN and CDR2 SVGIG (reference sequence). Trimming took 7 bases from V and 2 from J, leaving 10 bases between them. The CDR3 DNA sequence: TGTGCCTTGTCACAGGCCACAGATACGCAGTATTTT. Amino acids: CALSQATDTQYF.

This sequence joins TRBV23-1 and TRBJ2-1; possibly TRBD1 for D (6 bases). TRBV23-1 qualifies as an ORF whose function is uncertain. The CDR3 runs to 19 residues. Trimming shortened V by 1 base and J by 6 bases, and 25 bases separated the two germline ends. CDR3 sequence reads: CASSQLDRRDRPACNEQFF. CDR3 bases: TGCGCCAGCAGTCAATTGGACCGGCGTGACAGGCCCGCCTGCAATGAGCAGTTCTTC.

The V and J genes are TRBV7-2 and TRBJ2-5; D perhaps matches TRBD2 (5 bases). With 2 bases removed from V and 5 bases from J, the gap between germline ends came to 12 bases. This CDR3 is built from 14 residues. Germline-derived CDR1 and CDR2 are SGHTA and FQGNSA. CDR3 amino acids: CASSLLRGGETQYF. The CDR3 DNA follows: TGTGCCAGCAGCTTATTAAGAGGCGGGGAGACCCAGTACTTC. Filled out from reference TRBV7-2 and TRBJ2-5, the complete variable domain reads GAGVSQSPSNKVTEKGKDVELRCDPISGHTALYWYRQSLGQGLEFLIYFQGNSAPDKSGLPSDRFSAERTGGSVSTLTIQRTQQEDSAVYLCASSLLRGGETQYFGPGTRLLVL.

The CDR3 region has the DNA TGCGCCAGCAGCCAAGAAAACAGCGGGGCACTATATGGCTACACCTTC. Translation gives CASSQENSGALYGYTF. The V gene is TRBV4-1, the J gene TRBJ1-2; D is perhaps TRBD1 (5 bases). Trimming stripped 0 bases from V and 5 bases from J, with 16 bases between. Germline V gives CDR1 MGHRA, CDR2 YSYEKL. This CDR3 has 16 residues.

CDR3 amino acids: CASSHRDWYNEQFF. As DNA, the CDR3 is TGTGCCAGCAGCCACCGGGACTGGTACAATGAGCAGTTCTTC. The chain couples TRBV7-2 to TRBJ2-1; D possibly corresponds to TRBD2 (6 bases). The ends were cut back, 5 bases at V and 4 bases at J, with 12 bases in the middle. CDR1 and CDR2 (germline): SGHTA, FQGNSA. The CDR3 spans 14 residues.

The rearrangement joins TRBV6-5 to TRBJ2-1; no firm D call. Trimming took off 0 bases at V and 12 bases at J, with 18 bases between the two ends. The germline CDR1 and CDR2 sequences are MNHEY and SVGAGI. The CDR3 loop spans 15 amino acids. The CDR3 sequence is CASSYSFGPTKGQFF. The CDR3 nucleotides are TGTGCCAGCAGTTACTCTTTCGGACCGACCAAGGGGCAGTTCTTC.

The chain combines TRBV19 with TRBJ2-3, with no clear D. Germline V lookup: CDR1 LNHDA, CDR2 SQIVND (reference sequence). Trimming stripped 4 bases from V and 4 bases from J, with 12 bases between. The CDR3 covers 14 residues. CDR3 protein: CASSSQPAADTQYF. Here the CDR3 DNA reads TGTGCCAGTAGTAGCCAGCCGGCAGCAGATACGCAGTATTTT.

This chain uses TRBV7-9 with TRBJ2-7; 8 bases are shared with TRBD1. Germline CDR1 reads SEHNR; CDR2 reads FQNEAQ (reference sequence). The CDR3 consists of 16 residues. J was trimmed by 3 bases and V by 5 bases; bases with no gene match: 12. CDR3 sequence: CASSPGLDRGSYEQYF. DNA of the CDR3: TGTGCCAGCAGCCCAGGCCTAGACAGGGGTAGCTACGAGCAGTACTTC.